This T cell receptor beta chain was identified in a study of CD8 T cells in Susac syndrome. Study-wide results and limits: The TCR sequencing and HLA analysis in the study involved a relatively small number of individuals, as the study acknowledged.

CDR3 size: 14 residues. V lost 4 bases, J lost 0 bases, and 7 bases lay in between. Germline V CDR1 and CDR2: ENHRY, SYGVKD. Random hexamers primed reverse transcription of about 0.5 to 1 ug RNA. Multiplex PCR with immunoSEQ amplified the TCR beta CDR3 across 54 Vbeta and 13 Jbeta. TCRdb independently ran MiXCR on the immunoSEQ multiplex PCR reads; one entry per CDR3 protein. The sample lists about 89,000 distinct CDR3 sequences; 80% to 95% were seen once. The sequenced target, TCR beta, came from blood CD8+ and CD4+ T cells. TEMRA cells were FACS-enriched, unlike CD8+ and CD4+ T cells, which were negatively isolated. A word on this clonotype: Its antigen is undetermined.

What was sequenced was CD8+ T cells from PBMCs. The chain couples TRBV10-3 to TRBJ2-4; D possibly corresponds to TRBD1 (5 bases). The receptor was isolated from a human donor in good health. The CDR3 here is CAISGQLAKNIQYF. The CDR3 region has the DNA TGTGCCATCAGTGGACAGTTAGCCAAAAACATTCAGTACTTC.